These 9 T cell receptor beta chains were all obtained from the same sample, sequenced in a study of PD-L1 blockade in urothelial cancer. As to time point: peripheral blood 6 weeks after treatment start. The repertoire was sequenced with immunoSEQ multiplex PCR; TCRdb's copy has only in-frame clones and lacks some. The table has fewer than 50,000 clones, less than 95% seen once. The material was PBMCs, obtained around atezolizumab (anti-PD-L1) treatment. The origin of the receptors is a man between 70 and 80 years old with urothelial cancer.

This CDR3 reads CASSLGGSGFTDTQYF. The CDR3 DNA is TGTGCCAGCAGCTTAGGAGGCAGCGGTTTCACAGATACGCAGTATTTT. The chain combines TRBV7-8 with TRBJ2-3; tentative D call: TRBD2 (5 bases). The CDR3 spans 16 residues. In germline, CDR1 is SGHVS, CDR2 FQNEAQ. V was clipped by 1 base and J by 2 bases, with 13 bases between them.

The CDR3 sequence is CASSKGQVSYNEQFF. The CDR3 DNA reads TGTGCCAGCAGCAAGGGACAGGTCTCCTACAATGAGCAGTTCTTC. The chain joins TRBV7-8 to TRBJ2-1; 8 bases fit TRBD1. With V trimmed by 5 bases and J by 0 bases, 3 bases remained unmatched. The CDR3 runs 15 residues. Germline CDR1 reads SGHVS; CDR2 reads FQNEAQ.

The CDR3 region is CASSFGRGLDEQFF. CDR3 nucleotide sequence: TGTGCCAGCAGCTTCGGCAGGGGGCTGGATGAGCAGTTCTTC. This chain connects TRBV11-1 to TRBJ2-1; 8 nucleotides align to TRBD1. V shed 3 bases and J 8 bases; nucleotides not matched to a gene: 6. The CDR3 loop spans 14 amino acids. CDR1 is SGHAT and CDR2 is FQDESV in the germline V gene (reference sequence). Based on the CDR3 plus reference TRBV11-1 and TRBJ2-1, the full variable domain is EAEVAQSPRYKITEKSQAVAFWCDPISGHATLYWYRQILGQGPELLVQFQDESVVDDSQLPKDRFSAERLKGVDSTLKIQPAELGDSAMYLCASSFGRGLDEQFFGPGTRLTVL.

This chain joins TRBV6-6 and TRBJ1-4; D ambiguous. V lost 5 bases, J lost 4 bases, and 14 bases lay in between. Per the germline V gene, CDR1 is MNHNY and CDR2 is SVGAGI (reference sequence). The CDR3 loop spans 15 amino acids. CDR3 coding DNA: TGTGCCAGCAGTCTAGGTGGCACGCTTAATGAAAAACTGTTTTTT. Amino acids: CASSLGGTLNEKLFF.

CDR3 sequence: CASSRLASIAKNIQYF. The CDR3, as DNA: TGTGCCAGCAGTAGACTAGCATCGATAGCCAAAAACATTCAGTACTTC. This rearrangement joins TRBV27 to TRBJ2-4, with 7 nucleotides matching TRBD2. This CDR3 is built from 16 residues. The ends lost 5 bases at V and 0 bases at J; junction bases unmatched: 7. CDR1 and CDR2 (germline): MNHEY, SMNVEV (reference sequence).

The chain has TRBV10-3 and TRBJ2-3, with TRBD2 as a possible D gene (6 bases). The V and J ends lost 4 bases and 2 bases respectively, with 7 bases between them. CDR1 and CDR2 from the germline V gene are ENHRY and SYGVKD. This CDR3 spans 13 amino acids. The CDR3 spells CAISGGTTDTQYF. CDR3 bases: TGTGCCATCAGTGGCGGGACCACAGATACGCAGTATTTT.

This chain connects TRBV25-1 to TRBJ2-2; D is perhaps TRBD1 (5 bases). Germline V CDR1 and CDR2: MGHDK, SYGVNS. The length of the CDR3 is 15 residues. V gave up 4 bases and J gave up 1 base, with 10 bases separating them. The CDR3 sequence: CASSVHDRNTGELFF. CDR3 in DNA: TGTGCCAGCAGTGTTCACGACAGGAACACCGGGGAGCTGTTTTTT.

The chain is built from TRBV9 and TRBJ1-3, with TRBD1 identical over 7 bases. The CDR3 runs to 15 residues. J gave up 3 bases and V 4 bases, and 7 bases lay outside the gene matches. Germline CDR1 and CDR2: SGDLS and YYNGEE. CDR3 loop: CASSSPGTVGNTIYF. The CDR3 region has the DNA TGTGCCAGCAGCTCACCCGGGACAGTTGGAAACACCATATATTTT.

The chain links TRBV27 to TRBJ2-7; 10 bases are a match to TRBD1. V gave up 3 bases and J gave up 3 bases; unmatched junction bases: 5. Germline V gene sequence: CDR1 MNHEY, CDR2 SMNVEV (reference sequence). The CDR3 consists of 15 residues. CDR3 DNA: TGTGCCAGCAGTTTGGCCGGGACAGGGGTCTACGAGCAGTACTTC. Residues: CASSLAGTGVYEQYF.